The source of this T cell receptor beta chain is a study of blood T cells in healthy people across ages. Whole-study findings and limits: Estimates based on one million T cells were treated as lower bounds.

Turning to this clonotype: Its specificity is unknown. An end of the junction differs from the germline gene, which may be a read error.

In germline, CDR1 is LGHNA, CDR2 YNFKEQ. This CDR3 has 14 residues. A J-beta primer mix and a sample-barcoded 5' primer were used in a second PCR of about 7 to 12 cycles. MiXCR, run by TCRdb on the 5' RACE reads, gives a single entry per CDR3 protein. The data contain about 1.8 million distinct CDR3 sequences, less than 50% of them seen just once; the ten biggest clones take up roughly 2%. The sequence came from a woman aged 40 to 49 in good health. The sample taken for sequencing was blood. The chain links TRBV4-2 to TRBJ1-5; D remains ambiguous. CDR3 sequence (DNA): TGTGCCAGCGGCCAATTTCTGGTGGGTCAGCCCCAGCATTTT. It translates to CASGQFLVGQPQHF.